Each of the 7 T cell receptor beta chains below was sequenced from the same sample in a study of blood T cell repertoires in COVID-19. Only in-frame clones appear in the TCRdb table, and some are missing; sequencing was by immunoSEQ multiplex PCR. This table has 230,000 or so clones, roughly 79% appearing once. What was sequenced was peripheral blood. The receptors derive from an elderly woman with COVID-19, enrolled during active disease.

The chain joins TRBV4-3 to TRBJ2-4, with a possible D match to TRBD2 (6 bases). The CDR3 spans 16 residues. Trimming left V 1 base short and J 6 bases short, with 16 bases between. Germline CDR1 is LGHNA and CDR2 is YSLEER. Here the CDR3 DNA reads TGCGCCAGCAGCCAAGCTTACGCGACTAGTTTAAACATTCAGTACTTC. This sequence encodes CASSQAYATSLNIQYF.

The chain joins TRBV7-2 to TRBJ2-6, with D uncertain. CDR1 and CDR2 (germline): SGHTA, FQGNSA. V lost 7 bases, J lost 0 bases, and 7 bases lay in between. The CDR3 is 14 amino acids. The CDR3 here is CASNVDSGANVLTF. For the CDR3, the DNA is TGTGCCAGCAACGTAGACTCTGGGGCCAACGTCCTGACTTTC.

The rearrangement uses TRBV3-1 (or the pseudogene TRBV3-2) and TRBJ2-5; 8 nucleotides agree with TRBD1. Germline V gene lookup returns CDR1 LGHDT and CDR2 YNNKEL (reference sequence). The CDR3 loop spans 15 amino acids. J was trimmed by 4 bases and V by 5 bases; bases with no gene match: 9. The CDR3 spells CASSYFWDRPETQYF. The CDR3 DNA sequence: TGTGCCAGCAGCTACTTTTGGGACAGGCCAGAGACCCAGTACTTC.

This clone has only a few counts. The rearrangement links TRBV2 to TRBJ1-2, with TRBD1 as a possible D gene (5 bases). Germline values: CDR1 SNHLY, CDR2 FYNNEI. This CDR3 comprises 12 residues. Trimming stripped 5 bases from V and 5 bases from J, with 9 bases between. CDR3 in amino acids: CASSQTAYGYTF. In DNA form, the CDR3 reads TGTGCCAGCAGTCAGACAGCTTATGGCTACACCTTC.

The chain combines TRBV9 with TRBJ2-5; 12 bases align to TRBD1. The CDR3 loop spans 15 amino acids. Germline CDR1 reads SGDLS; CDR2 reads YYNGEE. With 2 bases clipped from V and 5 bases from J, the junction kept 4 bases outside the gene matches. CDR3 protein: CASSVGTGGKETQYF. DNA of the CDR3: TGTGCCAGCAGCGTTGGGACAGGGGGCAAGGAGACCCAGTACTTC.

The genes are TRBV28 and TRBJ2-7; 8 bases map to TRBD1. Germline V lookup: CDR1 MDHEN, CDR2 SYDVKM. The CDR3 has 14 residues. The V gene end was trimmed by 5 bases and the J gene end by 4 bases; junction bases not matched to a gene: 7. For the CDR3, the DNA is TGTGCCAGCAGTGCGGACAGGGAAGCTTACGAGCAGTACTTC. This encodes CASSADREAYEQYF.

This clone was recorded only once. V gene TRBV7-3 combines with J gene TRBJ2-3; 10 bases align to TRBD2. The V gene end was trimmed by 3 bases and the J gene end by 2 bases; junction bases not matched to a gene: 5. Germline loops: CDR1 SGHTA, CDR2 FQGTGA. The CDR3 spans 16 residues. This CDR3 is CASSFSSGGSTDTQYF. CDR3 nucleotide sequence: TGTGCCAGCAGCTTCTCTAGCGGGGGATCCACAGATACGCAGTATTTT.